One sample yielded the 18 T cell receptor beta chains listed below, sequenced in a study of human thymus T cells. This table comes from immunoSEQ multiplex PCR, and its TCRdb copy is limited to in-frame clones, with some not included. The data hold around 70,000 clones, with roughly 94% observed a single time. Corrective heart surgery yielded the resections from which the thymus tissue came. Material for sequencing was thymus tissue. The receptors derive from a girl under three years old with a congenital heart defect but otherwise immunologically healthy.

This clone was picked up one time. This rearrangement joins TRBV25-1 to TRBJ2-1; D possibly corresponds to TRBD2 (5 bases). V lost 2 bases and J 7 bases, leaving 9 bases between the germline ends. The CDR3 loop spans 13 amino acids. CDR1 and CDR2 (germline): MGHDK, SYGVNS. The CDR3 reads CASSEERGNEQFF. The CDR3 bases are TGTGCCAGCAGTGAAGAACGGGGAAATGAGCAGTTCTTC.

This clone appeared a single time. This chain joins TRBV4-3 and TRBJ2-2; TRBD2 aligns across 11 bases. This CDR3 has 22 amino acids. V was clipped by 5 bases and J by 2 bases; unmatched bases: 22. Germline CDR1 reads LGHNA; CDR2 reads YSLEER. CDR3 sequence: CASSDGKLAGDLISVNTGELFF. DNA of the CDR3: TGCGCCAGCAGCGATGGAAAACTAGCGGGAGACCTCATTTCGGTTAACACCGGGGAGCTGTTTTTT.

J is TRBJ1-1 and V is TRBV7-6; D unresolved. V was cut by 2 bases and J by 8 bases, with 18 bases left in between. This CDR3 is 15 amino acids long. In germline, CDR1 is SGHVS, CDR2 FNYEAQ. The CDR3 DNA reads as TGTGCCAGCAGCTTAATTGGAGAGCGGAGGGAAGAAGCTTTCTTT. It specifies CASSLIGERREEAFF.

In this sample, this clone turned up a few times. CDR3 residues: CATLEGRNYGYTF. The CDR3 DNA reads TGTGCCACACTTGAGGGGAGGAACTATGGCTACACCTTC. V usage is TRBV7-2 and J usage is TRBJ1-2, with a tentative D call TRBD1 (5 bases). V was cut by 10 bases and J by 2 bases, with 14 bases left in between. The CDR3 is 13 residues long. The germline V gene encodes CDR1 SGHTA and CDR2 FQGNSA.

The rearrangement links TRBV4-2 to TRBJ2-1, with 7 positions matching TRBD2. From germline, CDR1 is LGHNA and CDR2 YNFKEQ. This CDR3 region has 18 residues. The J segment lost 9 bases and the V segment lost 0 bases, leaving 17 bases of the junction unmatched. The CDR3 DNA follows: TGTGCCAGCAGCCAAGATGACTGCGGGAGCACCTCATCCGGTGAGCAGTTCTTC. This sequence encodes CASSQDDCGSTSSGEQFF.

The chain combines TRBV5-1 with TRBJ2-7; 13 bases fit TRBD2. The V gene's germline CDR1 is SGHRS and CDR2 YFSETQ. This CDR3 contains 17 residues. Trimming took 4 bases from V and 3 from J; bases not matched to a gene: 10. The CDR3 nucleotides are TGCGCCAGCAGCACGGGACTAGCGGGATCAGGGAACTACGAGCAGTACTTC. This gives the protein CASSTGLAGSGNYEQYF.

The chain links TRBV4-3 to TRBJ2-3; tentatively, D is TRBD2 (5 bases). Trimming took off 2 bases at V and 1 base at J, with 13 bases between the two ends. This CDR3 is built from 16 residues. Germline CDR1 reads LGHNA; CDR2 reads YSLEER. CDR3 loop: CASSQPDGRGTDTQYF. Written as DNA, the CDR3 is TGCGCCAGCAGCCAACCCGACGGGCGGGGCACAGATACGCAGTATTTT.

The genes are TRBV25-1 and TRBJ2-5; D is possibly TRBD1 (6 bases). The germline gives CDR1 MGHDK, CDR2 SYGVNS. The CDR3 is 13 amino acids. Trimming took off 3 bases at V and 2 bases at J, with 7 bases between the two ends. The CDR3 sequence: CASSDGQQETQYF. The CDR3 coding sequence is TGTGCCAGCAGTGACGGACAGCAAGAGACCCAGTACTTC.

The chain joins TRBV18 to TRBJ1-2, with D possibly being TRBD1 (6 bases). V was shortened by 5 bases and J by 4 bases, with 11 bases between the two germline ends. The CDR3 consists of 13 residues. CDR1 is KGHSH, CDR2 LQKENI, per germline. The CDR3 is CASSTRGVYGYTF. The CDR3 nucleotides read TGTGCCAGCTCAACCAGGGGCGTCTATGGCTACACCTTC.

The chain has TRBV21-1 and TRBJ1-4; the D segment call TRBD1 is taken from the table without a DNA check. TRBV21-1 represents a pseudogene. The CDR3 covers 18 residues. CDR3 in amino acids: CASSKRVVTRLCFEKLFF. In DNA, the CDR3 is TGTGCCAGCAGCAAAAGAGTCGTGACCAGGCTGTGTTTCGAAAAACTGTTTTTT.

The V call is TRBV6-5, the J call TRBJ2-5; 9 bases align to TRBD1. The junction had 6 bases not matched to a gene; V was cut back by 6 bases and J by 4 bases. CDR1 is MNHEY, CDR2 SVGAGI, per germline. This CDR3 comprises 14 residues. CDR3 nucleotides: TGTGCCAGCAGCTTCCGGGACAGGGCAGAGACCCAGTACTTC. It codes for CASSFRDRAETQYF.

This rearrangement joins TRBV29-1 to TRBJ2-2, with a weak D call TRBD2 (6 bases). The germline V gene encodes CDR1 SQVTM and CDR2 ANQGSEA. The CDR3 extends over 14 amino acids. Trimming removed 5 bases from V and 2 bases from J, with 12 bases in between. As DNA, the CDR3 is TGCAGCGTTCGCGGGACTCTTAACACCGGGGAGCTGTTTTTT. It translates to CSVRGTLNTGELFF.

This chain uses TRBV14 with TRBJ2-5; D perhaps matches TRBD1 (5 bases). The CDR3 is 16 residues long. The germline V and J ends were trimmed by 0 bases and 2 bases, with 13 bases remaining between them. CDR1 and CDR2 from the germline V gene are SGHDN and FVKESK. DNA for the CDR3: TGTGCCAGCAGCCAAGATAGGTACAGGCTACAAGAGACCCAGTACTTC. Its translation: CASSQDRYRLQETQYF. Variable domain in full (rest from reference TRBV14 and TRBJ2-5): EAGVTQFPSHSVIEKGQTVTLRCDPISGHDNLYWYRRVMGKEIKFLLHFVKESKQDESGMPNNRFLAERTGGTYSTLKVQPAELEDSGVYFCASSQDRYRLQETQYFGPGTRLLVL.

V is TRBV25-1 and J is TRBJ1-1; no firm D call. The CDR3 consists of 15 residues. Germline V CDR1 and CDR2: MGHDK, SYGVNS. The V and J ends lost 4 bases and 4 bases respectively, with 16 bases between them. The CDR3 DNA reads as TGTGCCAGCAGTGGTTCCGCTATGCCGCCCACTGAAGCTTTCTTT. As protein: CASSGSAMPPTEAFF. Full variable domain (remainder filled in from reference TRBV25-1 and TRBJ1-1): EADIYQTPRYLVIGTGKKITLECSQTMGHDKMYWYQQDPGMELHLIHYSYGVNSTEKGDLSSESTVSRIRTEHFPLTLESARPSHTSQYLCASSGSAMPPTEAFFGQGTRLTVV.

This clone was detected once. The rearrangement uses TRBV5-8 and TRBJ2-3; D is perhaps TRBD1 (6 bases). This CDR3 region has 18 residues. CDR1 SGHTS and CDR2 YDEGEE come from the germline V gene. Trimming removed 2 bases at V and 4 bases at J, with 23 bases between. The CDR3 sequence is CASSFYLSIGGSPDTQYF. The CDR3 nucleotides read TGTGCCAGCAGCTTCTACCTTTCTATAGGGGGATCGCCAGATACGCAGTATTTT.

V is TRBV7-6 and J is TRBJ2-7, with TRBD2 identical over 10 bases. The germline gives CDR1 SGHVS, CDR2 FNYEAQ. The V gene end was trimmed by 2 bases and the J gene end by 2 bases; junction bases not matched to a gene: 3. This CDR3 region has 15 residues. The chain's CDR3 is CASSLLAGVAYEQYF. CDR3 DNA: TGTGCCAGCAGCTTACTAGCGGGAGTAGCCTACGAGCAGTACTTC.

The chain couples TRBV5-6 to TRBJ1-5; 10 bases line up with TRBD1. CDR3 length: 17 residues. Germline values: CDR1 SGHDT, CDR2 YYEEEE. With 1 base clipped from V and 1 base from J, the junction kept 5 bases outside the gene matches. CDR3 amino acids: CASSLRQGAESNQPQHF. The CDR3 DNA reads TGTGCCAGCAGCTTGAGACAGGGGGCCGAGAGCAATCAGCCCCAGCATTTT.

The chain joins TRBV4-3 to TRBJ1-4; TRBD1 aligns across 9 bases. Looked up from germline, CDR1 is LGHNA and CDR2 is YSLEER. Trimming at V came to 0 bases and at J to 8 bases, leaving 13 bases not matched to a gene. The CDR3 runs to 18 residues. The CDR3 DNA is TGCGCCAGCAGCCAAGATAATCAAACCGGGACAGGGCTGGAAAAACTGTTTTTT. Encoded protein: CASSQDNQTGTGLEKLFF.